This T cell receptor beta chain is from a study of early T cells in non-severe SARS-CoV-2 infection. TCRdb reprocessed the 5' RACE reads via MiXCR and lists one record per CDR3 protein. The repertoire holds roughly 100,000 distinct CDR3 sequences, with about 12% as singletons. Sequencing was done on a sample of whole blood. This receptor was taken from an adult who was a healthcare worker with PCR-confirmed SARS-CoV-2 infection or an uninfected control (not recorded which).

In DNA form, the CDR3 reads TGTGCCATCCGAGGCGACATAGAGAACTATGGCTACACCTTC. The encoded protein is CAIRGDIENYGYTF. This chain links TRBV10-3 with TRBJ1-2, with D unresolved. The CDR3 is 14 amino acids. Germline loops: CDR1 ENHRY, CDR2 SYGVKD. Between the trimmed V and J ends, which lost 8 bases and 2 bases, there was a span of 15 bases.